This TCR beta chain was found in a study of T cell responses to AZD1222 COVID-19 vaccine. Germline CDR1 and CDR2: LGHNA and YSLEER. V lost 3 bases and J lost 4, with 13 bases in between. The CDR3 sequence is 15 residues long. Repertoires were generated with immunoSEQ multiplex PCR, while TCRdb's copy carries only in-frame clones and drops some. The data contain about 170,000 clones, around nine tenths of them seen just once; the ten biggest clones take up approximately 1%. Comments on this clone: What it binds is unknown.

General observations from the study: With two AZD1222 doses given, Spike-specific TCR breadth and depth both rose. The study identified only a handful of AZD1222 recipients as seropositive at baseline. The study sampled repertoires only after the peak T cell response.

The sample here was peripheral blood, taken 28 days after the second AZD1222 dose. J is TRBJ1-5 and V is TRBV4-3; D uncertain. This TCR came from an adult who received the AZD1222 COVID-19 vaccine. The CDR3 bases are TGCGCCAGCAGCCAGGGATTGTCCCCTAATCAGCCCCAGCATTTT. Amino acid sequence: CASSQGLSPNQPQHF.